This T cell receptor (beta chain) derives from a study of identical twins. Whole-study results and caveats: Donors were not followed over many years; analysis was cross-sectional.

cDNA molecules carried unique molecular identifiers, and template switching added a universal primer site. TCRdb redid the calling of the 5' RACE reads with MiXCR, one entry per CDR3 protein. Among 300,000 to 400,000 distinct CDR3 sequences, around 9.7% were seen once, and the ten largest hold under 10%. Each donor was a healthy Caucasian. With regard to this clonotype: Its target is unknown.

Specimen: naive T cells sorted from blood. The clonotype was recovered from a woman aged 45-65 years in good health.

Here the CDR3 reads CSARDSYTLNTEAFF. The DNA for the CDR3 is TGCAGTGCTAGAGATTCCTATACACTGAACACTGAAGCTTTCTTT. The rearrangement joins TRBV20-1 to TRBJ1-1; D not resolved. The CDR3 runs 15 residues. Trimming removed 0 bases from V and 0 bases from J, with 11 bases in between. Germline-derived CDR1 and CDR2 are DFQATT and SNEGSKA (reference sequence).